The clone carrying this T cell receptor beta chain showed up just a few times. Its target is unknown. Germline values: CDR1 LNHDA, CDR2 SQIVND (reference sequence). The CDR3 length is 16 residues. Losses at the gene ends were 2 bases for V and 10 bases for J; bases not matched to a gene: 11. Vbeta (60) and Jbeta (13) primers were used in the PCR. Here immunoSEQ multiplex PCR was the method, and the copy in TCRdb shows in-frame clones only, minus some. The repertoire holds tens of thousands of clones, with 35% to 50% as singletons. The data stem from a study of cytomegalovirus exposure and HLA in healthy donors. Study-wide findings and caveats: Several V segments, TRBV6-2 and TRBV6-3 among them, could not be told apart and were dropped. Sequencing artifact likely explains a cluster of highly shared sequence variants. The investigators catalogued some 150 TCR beta chains as cytomegalovirus-associated.

This clonotype was sampled from a woman aged 45 to 65 in good health and CMV-seronegative. This chain links TRBV19 with TRBJ1-6, with 7 bases that match TRBD1. The sequenced sample consisted of PBMCs. The CDR3 reads CASSITGDSMVSPLHF. The CDR3 DNA follows: TGTGCCAGTAGTATAACGGGGGACAGTATGGTATCACCCCTCCACTTT.